Many counts were recorded for the clone carrying this T cell receptor beta chain. The data originate from a study of patients and donors after allogeneic stem cell transplantation. The CDR3 consists of 14 residues. The germline CDR1 and CDR2 sequences are SGHTA and FQGNSA. V lost 7 bases and J lost 2, with 15 bases in between. Using its own MiXCR run on the RT-PCR reads, TCRdb lists one record per CDR3 protein. The sample lists fewer than 10,000 distinct CDR3 sequences; 3% to 4.5% were seen once. The sequence was collected from a human donor who was either an allogeneic HSCT recipient or a stem cell or donor lymphocyte infusion donor (not recorded which). It is not recorded whose cells these are; they may come from a transplant donor. Material: blood, either unsorted or a sorted T cell fraction (not recorded which). The chain joins TRBV7-2 to TRBJ2-7; tentative D call: TRBD1 (6 bases). CDR3 protein: CASTRNTGTYEQYF. The CDR3 bases are TGTGCCAGCACCCGAAATACAGGGACCTACGAGCAGTACTTC.